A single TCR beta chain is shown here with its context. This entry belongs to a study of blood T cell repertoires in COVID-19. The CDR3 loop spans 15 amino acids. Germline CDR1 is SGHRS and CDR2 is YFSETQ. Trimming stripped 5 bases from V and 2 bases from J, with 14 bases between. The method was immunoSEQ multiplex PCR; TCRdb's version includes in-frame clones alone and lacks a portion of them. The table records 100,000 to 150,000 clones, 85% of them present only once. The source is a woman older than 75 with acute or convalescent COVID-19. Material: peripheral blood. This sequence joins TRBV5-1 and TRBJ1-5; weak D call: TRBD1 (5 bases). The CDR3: CASSRAGLGNQPQHF. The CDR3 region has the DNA TGCGCCAGCAGTAGGGCAGGGTTGGGCAATCAGCCCCAGCATTTT.